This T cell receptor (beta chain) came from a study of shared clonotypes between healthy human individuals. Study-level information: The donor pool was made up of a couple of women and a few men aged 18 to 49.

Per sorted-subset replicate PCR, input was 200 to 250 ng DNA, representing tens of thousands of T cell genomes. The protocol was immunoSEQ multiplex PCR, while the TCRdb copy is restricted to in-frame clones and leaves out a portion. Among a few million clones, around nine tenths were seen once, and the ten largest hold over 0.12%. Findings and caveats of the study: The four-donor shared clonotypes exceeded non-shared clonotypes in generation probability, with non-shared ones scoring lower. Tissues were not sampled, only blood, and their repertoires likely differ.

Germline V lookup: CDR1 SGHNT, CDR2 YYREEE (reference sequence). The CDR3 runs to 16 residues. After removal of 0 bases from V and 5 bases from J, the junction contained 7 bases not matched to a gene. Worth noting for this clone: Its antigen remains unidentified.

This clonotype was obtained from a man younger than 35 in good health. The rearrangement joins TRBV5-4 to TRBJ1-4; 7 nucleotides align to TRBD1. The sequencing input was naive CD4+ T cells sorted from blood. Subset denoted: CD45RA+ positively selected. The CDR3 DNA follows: TGTGCCAGCAGCTTGGAGGGGGCAGGAGCAAATGAAAAACTGTTTTTT. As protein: CASSLEGAGANEKLFF.